The entry below gives a single TCR beta chain sequence along with its context. The antigen is not known. In the original processing: For the immunoSEQ data, sequences were junction-only without quality scores, so filtering differed. The table came from immunoSEQ multiplex PCR; TCRdb's copy has only in-frame clones and leaves some out. V and J calls and clone size are those listed in that table; D and trimming were worked out from the DNA. Among around 1.4 million clones listed, approximately 98.5% were seen once. The CDR3 is 15 amino acids. V was cut by 4 bases and J by 0 bases, with 12 bases left in between. Germline V gene sequence: CDR1 KGHSH, CDR2 LQKENI. This entry belongs to a study of shared clonotypes between healthy human individuals. The study's findings and limits: Depth was large, yet rarefaction showed that sorted-subset sequencing was incomplete.

Study donors comprised healthy, HIV-negative adults devoid of recent acute infection or vaccination. Splitting the CD4+ cells yielded a CD45RA+ naive subset and a CD45RA-negative memory subset. The sequence derives from a man younger than 45 in good health. What was sequenced was naive CD4+ T cells sorted from blood. Subset here: CD45RA+ positively selected. The rearrangement links TRBV18 to TRBJ1-2; no firm D call. CDR3 DNA sequence: TGTGCCAGCTCACAGGGTGCCCAGGCTAACTATGGCTACACCTTC. Translating it yields CASSQGAQANYGYTF.